The present T cell receptor (beta chain) was sequenced within a study of T cell repertoires in cytomegalovirus infection. The study, taken as a whole, reports: Clonotypes of TCR beta that were HLA-C-restricted and CMV-specific dominated the ex vivo response.

Via MiXCR, TCRdb re-called the reads, giving one row per CDR3 protein. Among around 50,000 distinct CDR3 sequences, around 18% were seen once, and the ten largest hold about 25%. There are 19 residues in the CDR3. Germline V lookup: CDR1 MDHEN, CDR2 SYDVKM. The V end was cut by 4 bases, the J end by 0 bases, with 22 bases between. Only a few counts were recorded for this clonotype. Its antigen is as yet unknown. The chain recombines TRBV28 with TRBJ2-4, with D possibly matching TRBD1 (5 bases). This TCR derives from a human donor in good health (CMV status not recorded). Some clones in this sample may be carry-over from other donors' samples. This specimen was CD8+ T cells from cultured PBMCs, taken from culture after CMV antigen stimulation. The CDR3 nucleotides are TGTGCCAGCAGTTCCCCCCCAGGGTCGTTTTACCTAGCCAAAAACATTCAGTACTTC. Its protein is CASSSPPGSFYLAKNIQYF. Using reference TRBV28 and TRBJ2-4 for the parts outside the CDR3, the full variable domain is DVKVTQSSRYLVKRTGEKVFLECVQDMDHENMFWYRQDPGLGLRLIYFSYDVKMKEKGDIPEGYSVSREKKERFSLILESASTNQTSMYLCASSSPPGSFYLAKNIQYFGAGTRLSVL.